The 21 T cell receptor beta chains presented below share a single source sample, sequenced in a study of blood T cells in healthy people across ages. Combining a sample-barcoded 5' primer with a J-beta primer mix, a second PCR ran for about 7 to 11 cycles. TCRdb independently ran MiXCR on the 5' RACE reads; one entry per CDR3 protein. In the table there are some 700,000 distinct CDR3 sequences, around 40% of which are singletons. The sequencing input was blood. These receptors all stem from an older woman in good health.

The chain is built from TRBV24-1 and TRBJ2-5; possible D gene TRBD2, 5 bases. The CDR3 extends over 13 amino acids. V shed 3 bases and J shed 11 bases, with 15 bases lying between them. Germline-derived CDR1 and CDR2 are KGHDR and SFDVKD. The CDR3 DNA sequence: TGTGCCACCAGTGATCCCCGGGAAAGGGAGCAGTACTTC. Translation gives CATSDPREREQYF.

About this clonotype: This may be a read error: a much more frequent sequence differs by one nucleotide. The V and J genes are TRBV11-1 and TRBJ2-7, with D uncertain. Germline V gene sequence: CDR1 SGHAT, CDR2 FQDESV (reference sequence). The CDR3 has 13 amino acids. The CDR3, as DNA: TGTACCAGCAGCAAACTGGAGACCTACGAGCAGTACTTC. Protein sequence: CTSSKLETYEQYF.

This clonotype was picked up a small number of times. The chain recombines TRBV9 with TRBJ2-3; possible D gene TRBD2, 5 bases. V was pared by 3 bases and J by 1 base, with 18 bases between. CDR3 length: 17 amino acids. From germline, CDR1 is SGDLS and CDR2 YYNGEE. Written as DNA, the CDR3 is TGTGCCAGCAGCGCATCCAAAGGAGGTGGGGGCACAGATACGCAGTATTTT. This translates into CASSASKGGGGTDTQYF.

The chain joins TRBV7-2 to TRBJ2-5; possibly TRBD1 or TRBD2 for D (5 bases each). This CDR3 is built from 13 residues. V shed 5 bases and J shed 11 bases, with 18 bases lying between them. Germline V gene data show CDR1 as SGHTA and CDR2 as FQGNSA. CDR3 sequence: CASSPIGGYEQYF. The CDR3 coding sequence is TGTGCCAGCAGCCCAATTGGGGGTTATGAGCAGTACTTC.

This clonotype was observed a handful of times. J is TRBJ2-5 and V is TRBV7-2; 9 nucleotides agree with TRBD2. Germline loops: CDR1 SGHTA, CDR2 FQGNSA. The CDR3 covers 17 residues. V lost 5 bases to trimming and J lost 2 bases; unmatched junction nucleotides: 12. CDR3 sequence: CASSPQASGTGQETQYF. DNA for the CDR3: TGTGCCAGCAGCCCCCAGGCTAGCGGGACGGGGCAAGAGACCCAGTACTTC. The full variable domain, rest sourced from reference TRBV7-2 and TRBJ2-5, is GAGVSQSPSNKVTEKGKDVELRCDPISGHTALYWYRQSLGQGLEFLIYFQGNSAPDKSGLPSDRFSAERTGGSVSTLTIQRTQQEDSAVYLCASSPQASGTGQETQYFGPGTRLLVL.

This clonotype turned up a few times. CDR3 sequence (DNA): TGTGCCAGCAGTTACTCGGACAGGGTCGAAAAACTGTTTTTT. This codes for CASSYSDRVEKLFF. V usage is TRBV6-5 and J usage is TRBJ1-4; 8 nucleotides line up with TRBD1. Germline loops: CDR1 MNHEY, CDR2 SVGAGI. V trimming: 0 bases; J trimming: 8 bases; junction bases outside the gene matches: 2. The CDR3 contains 14 residues.

This rearrangement joins TRBV3-1 to TRBJ2-5, with D perhaps TRBD2 (5 bases). The J call is uncertain, as TRBJ2-7 better fits the DNA end. The CDR3 is 13 amino acids. Germline-derived CDR1 and CDR2 are LGHDT and YNNKEL (reference sequence). The CDR3 region is CASSQREGYEQYF. CDR3 sequence (DNA): TGTGCCAGCAGCCAACGCGAGGGTTACGAGCAGTACTTC.

The genes are TRBV7-2 and TRBJ2-1; 7 bases fit TRBD1. Germline CDR1 SGHTA, CDR2 FQGNSA. The CDR3 loop spans 16 amino acids. V lost 7 bases and J lost 4; bases outside the gene matches: 13. Here the CDR3 reads CASNSPLQGTYNEQFF. The DNA of the CDR3 is TGTGCCAGCAACTCCCCCCTACAGGGGACATACAATGAGCAGTTCTTC.

The table lists this clonotype with a few counts. CDR3 nucleotides: TGTGCCAGCAGCGCCTCTAAAGGGTCCTACAATGAGCAGTTCTTC. Translation gives CASSASKGSYNEQFF. The gene calls are TRBV7-2 and TRBJ2-1; D remains ambiguous. V shed 5 bases and J shed 1 base, with 12 bases lying between them. The CDR3 runs to 15 residues. CDR1 is SGHTA and CDR2 is FQGNSA in the germline V gene.

Only a few counts were recorded for this clonotype. The V call is TRBV3-1, the J call TRBJ1-2; D unresolved. Looked up from germline, CDR1 is LGHDT and CDR2 is YNNKEL (reference sequence). The germline V and J ends were trimmed by 1 base and 0 bases, with 9 bases remaining between them. The length of the CDR3 is 15 residues. The chain's CDR3 is CASSQVSATNYGYTF. DNA of the CDR3: TGTGCCAGCAGCCAAGTGTCAGCTACTAACTATGGCTACACCTTC. Full variable domain (outside the CDR3, taken from reference TRBV3-1 and TRBJ1-2): DTAVSQTPKYLVTQMGNDKSIKCEQNLGHDTMYWYKQDSKKFLKIMFSYNNKELIINETVPNRFSPKSPDKAHLNLHINSLELGDSAVYFCASSQVSATNYGYTFGSGTRLTVV.

The chain carries TRBV5-1 and TRBJ2-7; 7 nucleotides align to TRBD1. J gave up 3 bases and V 8 bases, and 11 bases lay outside the gene matches. Per germline, CDR1 SGHRS and CDR2 YFSETQ. CDR3 size: 14 residues. For the CDR3, the DNA is TGCGCCAGTCACAGGGGCAGTGCGGACTACGAGCAGTACTTC. This codes for CASHRGSADYEQYF.

This clonotype was observed a handful of times. J is TRBJ2-5 and V is TRBV27; TRBD2 is a possible D gene (5 bases). This CDR3 contains 14 residues. Germline V gene sequence: CDR1 MNHEY, CDR2 SMNVEV (reference sequence). Between the trimmed V and J ends, which lost 4 bases and 2 bases, there was a span of 11 bases. Here the CDR3 DNA reads TGTGCCAGCAGTTCCCGGACTCTACAAGAGACCCAGTACTTC. Translating it yields CASSSRTLQETQYF.

V usage is TRBV5-1 and J usage is TRBJ1-1; D remains ambiguous. Germline lookup yields CDR1 SGHRS and CDR2 YFSETQ. V lost 0 bases, J lost 4 bases, and 10 bases lay in between. The CDR3 covers 14 residues. The CDR3 nucleotides read TGCGCCAGCAGCTTGGACGGAGGGAGCACTGAAGCTTTCTTT. The encoded protein is CASSLDGGSTEAFF.

Details on this clonotype: A much more abundant neighbour one base away suggests this may be a read error. V is TRBV4-2 and J is TRBJ2-7; 9 positions match TRBD2. The CDR3 sequence is 16 residues long. V shed 4 bases and J 7 bases; nucleotides not matched to a gene: 14. Germline loops: CDR1 LGHNA, CDR2 YNFKEQ. CDR3 sequence (DNA): TGTGCCAGCAGCCCCCTAGCGGGGAACTCCTACAATGAGCAGTACTTC. It translates to CASSPLAGNSYNEQYF.

The sample holds a few counts of this clonotype. The genes are TRBV24-1 and TRBJ2-1; D perhaps matches TRBD1 (6 bases). CDR1 and CDR2 (germline): KGHDR, SFDVKD. The CDR3 consists of 14 residues. With 9 bases removed from V and 1 base from J, the gap between germline ends came to 12 bases. CDR3 DNA: TGTGCCACCGGCGGGCAGGGGTCCTACAATGAGCAGTTCTTC. Translating it yields CATGGQGSYNEQFF.

With respect to this clonotype: A much larger clone lies one base from this, so it may be a read error. The chain carries TRBV6-5 and TRBJ2-7; D might be TRBD2 (5 bases). The end of the DNA is better explained by TRBJ2-5, so the J call may be wrong. The CDR3 consists of 13 residues. Germline loops: CDR1 MNHEY, CDR2 SVGAGI. In nucleotides, the CDR3 is TGTGCCAGCAGTGACTACGCCGGGGAGACCCAGTACTTC. Protein: CASSDYAGETQYF.

V and J are TRBV18 and TRBJ1-1; possibly TRBD1 for D (5 bases). Looked up from germline, CDR1 is KGHSH and CDR2 is LQKENI. V was clipped by 6 bases and J by 6 bases, with 17 bases between them. The CDR3 is 14 residues long. The CDR3 DNA sequence: TGTGCCAGCTCCCCGAACCGGAGGGACTCTGAAGCTTTCTTT. Encoded protein: CASSPNRRDSEAFF.

Only a few counts were recorded for this clonotype. CDR3 DNA: TGCGCCAGCAGTTTGTCCGAGACTTACGAGCAGTACTTC. Protein sequence: CASSLSETYEQYF. The V gene is TRBV5-1, the J gene TRBJ2-7; D is ambiguous. Trimming took 5 bases from V and 4 from J, leaving 13 bases between them. The CDR3 covers 13 residues. Germline lookup yields CDR1 SGHRS and CDR2 YFSETQ.

The J gene is TRBJ2-7, the V gene TRBV25-1; D remains ambiguous. In germline, CDR1 is MGHDK, CDR2 SYGVNS. Trimming removed 2 bases from V and 6 bases from J, with 11 bases in between. The CDR3 runs 13 residues. The CDR3 region has the DNA TGTGCCAGCAGTGAAGGGTGGATAGGCGAGCAGTACTTC. This sequence encodes CASSEGWIGEQYF.

A few counts support this clonotype. The chain combines TRBV7-8 with TRBJ2-1; TRBD1 matches 7 bases. The CDR3 length is 15 residues. The germline gives CDR1 SGHVS, CDR2 FQNEAQ. J gave up 4 bases and V 3 bases, and 6 bases lay outside the gene matches. This CDR3 reads CASSFSDRAYNEQFF. In nucleotides, the CDR3 is TGTGCCAGCAGCTTCTCCGACAGGGCATACAATGAGCAGTTCTTC. Full variable domain (remainder filled in from reference TRBV7-8 and TRBJ2-1): GAGVSQSPRYKVAKRGQDVALRCDPISGHVSLFWYQQALGQGPEFLTYFQNEAQLDKSGLPSDRFFAERPEGSVSTLKIQRTQQEDSAVYLCASSFSDRAYNEQFFGPGTRLTVL.

The gene calls are TRBV11-1 and TRBJ2-3, with D hard to call. The V gene lost 1 base and the J gene lost 4 bases, with 9 bases spanning the gap. This CDR3 spans 14 amino acids. Germline loops: CDR1 SGHAT, CDR2 FQDESV (reference sequence). CDR3 DNA: TGTGCCAGCAGCTTAGGTGTTGGATCAGATACGCAGTATTTT. Translation gives CASSLGVGSDTQYF.